This TCR beta chain comes out of a study of OX40 agonist ivuxolimab in advanced cancers. Method: immunoSEQ multiplex PCR; TCRdb's copy keeps in-frame clones and lacks some. In the table there are roughly 12,000 clones, less than 90% of which are singletons. Trimming took off 4 bases at V and 8 bases at J, with 16 bases between the two ends. The CDR3 totals 15 residues. Germline V gene lookup returns CDR1 SGHRS and CDR2 YFSETQ. The V call is TRBV5-1, the J call TRBJ1-6; possible D gene TRBD1, 6 bases. This clonotype was obtained from an adult with an advanced solid tumor such as melanoma, head and neck, liver or kidney cancer. The specimen comprised CD4+ or CD8+ T cells sorted from blood, sampled in a trial of the OX40 agonist ivuxolimab. CDR3 DNA sequence: TGCGCCAGCAGCCCTAGAGGGACACTCGATTCACCCCTCCACTTT. Its protein is CASSPRGTLDSPLHF.